The text below deals with one T cell receptor (beta chain). What antigen it recognizes has not been identified. Base qualities are not provided; no much larger clone lies one nucleotide away. Libraries were made using the immunoSEQ multiplex PCR assay. TCRdb obtained this table from immuneACCESS and retained in-frame rearrangements with V and J assigned. These tables miss some clones; where compared with another copy, unresolved V genes account for less than half of the shortfall, and the remainder is unexplained. This sample holds about 100,000 clones; 87% were observed only once. About a sixth of the sample rests with the top ten. This sample was included in a study of control samples from healthy donors and cancer patients (dated by TCRdb to the early 2020s). CDR1 and CDR2 (LGHNA, YNFKEQ) derive from the germline V gene. Trimming accounts for 0 bases at V and 8 bases at J, while the number of junction bases matched to no gene is 9. The CDR3 holds 15 amino acids from the cysteine to the phenylalanine. The read is trimmed to its CDR3 DNA, 45 bases read in frame from base 1.

Source material: blood. The clonotype comes from a woman in her forties or fifties in good health. The sequence links TRBV4-2 to TRBJ1-2, and TRBD1 aligns with 7 junction nucleotides. DNA sequence: TGTGCCAGCAGCCAAGACGGTACAGGGGATCTAGGCTACACCTTC. Its product reads: CASSQDGTGDLGYTF.